These 10 T cell receptor beta chains were sequenced from one sample in a study of radiotherapy plus CTLA-4 blockade in lung cancer. Using immunoSEQ multiplex PCR, the repertoire was profiled, and TCRdb retains in-frame clones only, with some absent. Of some 66,000 clones in the sample, approximately 82% were seen once. This specimen was peripheral blood, taken from a patient treated with radiotherapy plus ipilimumab. The origin of the receptors is a human donor with non-small cell lung cancer who had a partial response to radiotherapy plus ipilimumab.

In this sample, this clone turned up once. V usage is TRBV7-2 and J usage is TRBJ1-2; TRBD1 matches at 8 bases. The junction had 2 bases not matched to a gene; V was cut back by 1 base and J by 4 bases. CDR1 is SGHTA, CDR2 FQGNSA, per germline. The CDR3 spans 14 residues. The CDR3 reads CASSLGQGSYGYTF. DNA for the CDR3: TGTGCCAGCAGCTTAGGACAGGGGAGCTATGGCTACACCTTC.

The rearrangement links TRBV5-1 to TRBJ2-1; 11 bases align to TRBD2. V lost 5 bases and J lost 7; bases outside the gene matches: 5. The length of the CDR3 is 14 residues. Germline V lookup: CDR1 SGHRS, CDR2 YFSETQ. CDR3 DNA: TGCGCCAGCAGTTCCGCTAGCGGGAGGAATGAGCAGTTCTTC. Translating gives CASSSASGRNEQFF.

The chain recombines TRBV4-1 with TRBJ2-7; 8 bases map to TRBD2. The trim removed 3 bases at V and 4 bases at J, leaving 8 bases unmatched. Germline CDR1 reads MGHRA; CDR2 reads YSYEKL. The CDR3 has 15 amino acids. The CDR3 DNA reads as TGCGCCAGCAGCCAGAGACCTAGCGGGCCTTACGAGCAGTACTTC. Its translation is CASSQRPSGPYEQYF.

The V call is TRBV14, the J call TRBJ1-2; TRBD1 is a possible D gene (5 bases). V lost 2 bases to trimming and J lost 5 bases, with 6 bases between them. The CDR3 is 12 amino acids. Germline CDR1 and CDR2: SGHDN and FVKESK. CDR3 in amino acids: CASSQQGYGYTF. The DNA for the CDR3 is TGTGCCAGCAGCCAACAGGGATATGGCTACACCTTC. Filled out from reference TRBV14 and TRBJ1-2, the complete variable domain reads EAGVTQFPSHSVIEKGQTVTLRCDPISGHDNLYWYRRVMGKEIKFLLHFVKESKQDESGMPNNRFLAERTGGTYSTLKVQPAELEDSGVYFCASSQQGYGYTFGSGTRLTVV.

V is TRBV18 and J is TRBJ2-7, with 7 bases fitting TRBD1. With 3 bases clipped from V and 7 bases from J, the junction kept 6 bases outside the gene matches. The germline V gene encodes CDR1 KGHSH and CDR2 LQKENI. The CDR3 spans 13 residues. CDR3 residues: CASSPSGGEEQYF. CDR3 bases: TGTGCCAGCTCACCCTCAGGGGGAGAAGAGCAGTACTTC.

This clone was detected only once. The chain uses TRBV6-1 and TRBJ2-5; D might be TRBD1 (6 bases). The length of the CDR3 is 14 residues. Germline CDR1 and CDR2: MNHNS and SASEGT. Trimming stripped 6 bases from V and 5 bases from J, with 16 bases between. The CDR3 bases are TGTGCCAGCAGACTCGGACAGAACACGGAGACCCAGTACTTC. Amino acids: CASRLGQNTETQYF.

This clone showed up just once. The chain joins TRBV7-9 to TRBJ2-7, with D possibly matching TRBD2 (5 bases). The CDR3 is made up of 14 amino acids. CDR1 and CDR2 from the germline V gene are SEHNR and FQNEAQ (reference sequence). Trimming shortened V by 5 bases and J by 1 base, and 12 bases separated the two germline ends. CDR3: CASSLLSGSYEQYF. The CDR3 region has the DNA TGTGCCAGCAGCCTATTGTCGGGGTCCTACGAGCAGTACTTC.

V and J are TRBV5-3 and TRBJ2-5; D is perhaps TRBD2 (5 bases). TRBV5-3 is flagged as an ORF with uncertain function. V gave up 4 bases and J gave up 0 bases, with 16 bases separating them. This CDR3 comprises 16 residues. The CDR3 reads CARSLRRRPNQETQYF. The CDR3 DNA reads TGTGCCAGAAGCCTACGGAGGAGGCCTAACCAAGAGACCCAGTACTTC.

This chain joins TRBV7-9 and TRBJ2-1; 11 bases agree with TRBD2. The length of the CDR3 is 16 residues. The J segment lost 8 bases and the V segment lost 4 bases, leaving 10 bases of the junction unmatched. CDR1 SEHNR and CDR2 FQNEAQ come from the germline V gene (reference sequence). Written as DNA, the CDR3 is TGTGCCAGCAGCTCCCAGGGACTAGCGGTTGGCGATGAGCAGTTCTTC. Protein sequence: CASSSQGLAVGDEQFF.

The V and J genes are TRBV15 and TRBJ2-1; D not resolved. Trimming took off 1 base at V and 12 bases at J, with 10 bases between the two ends. The V gene's germline CDR1 is LNHNV and CDR2 YYDKDF (reference sequence). The CDR3 sequence is 12 residues long. The CDR3 loop is CATSRGQVVQFF. CDR3 sequence (DNA): TGTGCCACCAGCAGAGGGCAGGTCGTGCAGTTCTTC.